This T cell receptor (beta chain) was found in a study of T cell repertoires in cytomegalovirus infection. TCRdb reanalysed the reads using MiXCR and keeps one entry per CDR3 protein. Counted here are roughly 730,000 distinct CDR3 sequences, roughly a third occurring once; the ten biggest clones make up about 20%. Germline V gives CDR1 MDHEN, CDR2 SYDVKM. This CDR3 spans 16 amino acids. With 6 bases removed from V and 2 bases from J, the gap between germline ends came to 18 bases. Worth noting for this clonotype: Its antigen is not known.

The chain recombines TRBV28 with TRBJ2-3; no firm D call. Specimen: cultured PBMCs, collected from culture after CMV antigen stimulation. This receptor was identified in a human donor in good health (CMV status not recorded). Some clones in this sample may be carry-over from other donors' samples. CDR3 sequence (DNA): TGTGCCAGCAGCGGGTCCGCGGCAGAGGTCACAGATACGCAGTATTTT. This translates into CASSGSAAEVTDTQYF.